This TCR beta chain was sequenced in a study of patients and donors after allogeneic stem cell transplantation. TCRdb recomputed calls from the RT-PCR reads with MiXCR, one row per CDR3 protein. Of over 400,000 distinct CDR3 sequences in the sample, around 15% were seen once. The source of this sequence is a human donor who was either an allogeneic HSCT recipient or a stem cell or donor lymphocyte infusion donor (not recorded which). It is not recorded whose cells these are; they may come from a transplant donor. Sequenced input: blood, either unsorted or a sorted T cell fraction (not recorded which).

The CDR3 sequence is CAWSGQGANEKLFF. In DNA form, the CDR3 reads TGTGCCTGGAGTGGCCAGGGGGCTAATGAAAAACTGTTTTTT. This chain connects TRBV30 to TRBJ1-4, with 7 positions matching TRBD1. The CDR3 has 14 residues. Germline V lookup: CDR1 GTSNPN, CDR2 SVGIG (reference sequence). V shed 1 base, J shed 3 bases, and the junction held 2 bases outside the gene matches.